This T cell receptor beta chain was retrieved from a study of OX40 agonist ivuxolimab in advanced cancers. The study in broad terms: The costimulatory receptor OX40 (CD134) was targeted by ivuxolimab, a fully human IgG2 agonistic monoclonal antibody. Intravenous ivuxolimab was administered to patients every 2 weeks at six dose levels: 0.01, 0.1, 0.3, 1.5, 3 and 10 mg/kg. Among the 50 to 55 dose-escalation patients, some 20 had hepatocellular carcinoma, approximately 15 melanoma, 9 renal cell carcinoma and 9 head and neck cancer. A male proportion of about 79% and a mean age of approximately 55 years, ranging from roughly 23 to 90, were recorded for the dose-escalation cohort. Prior anti-PD-1, anti-PD-L1 or anti-CTLA-4 therapy was permitted, and checkpoint inhibitors had been received by about two fifths of dose-escalation patients. Partial responses occurred in three dose-escalation patients, of whom one had hepatocellular carcinoma and two had cutaneous melanoma. The purpose of peripheral TCRbeta sequencing was to test whether ivuxolimab changed TCR sequence diversity and led to clonal T-cell expansion. The paper describes the monotherapy dose-escalation part (N of about 47 patients) of the phase I trial of ivuxolimab.

With respect to this clone: It lacks a known antigen. Base qualities are not at hand, and no much larger clone is one base apart.

General study outcomes and caveats: At doses of 0.1 to 3.0 mg/kg, clonal expansion of both CD4+ and CD8+ blood T cells was observed from baseline to week 6. Partial responders in the 0.1-3.0 mg/kg groups had among the lowest normalized peripheral clonal expansion, especially among CD8+ T cells. After ivuxolimab, expanded clones were on average more numerous among CD8+ T cells than among CD4+ T cells. Low levels of normalized T-cell clonal expansion were also seen in some nonresponding patients. Antigen specificity was not determined for the clonally expanded peripheral T cells.

The trial excluded patients who had a history of autoimmune disease or were on systemic immunosuppression. In every dose cohort, peripheral blood was drawn for TCR sequencing at baseline, cycle 4 day 1, and cycle 7 day 1. The samples were drawn from a first-in-human, open-label, multicenter phase I dose-escalation trial of ivuxolimab. Adults with locally advanced or metastatic head and neck squamous cell, hepatocellular, melanoma or renal cell carcinoma were enrolled in the trial. Before TCR sequencing, CD4+ T cells and CD8+ T cells from peripheral blood were sorted into separate populations. From a lookup of the germline V gene, CDR1 and CDR2 are SNHLY and FYNNEI. Counted from cysteine to phenylalanine, this CDR3 has 11 amino acids. Just the 33-base CDR3 DNA is kept, in frame starting at base 1. A distance of 12 bases separates the germline ends of V and J, which lose 5 bases and 10 bases respectively.

Genomic DNA was isolated from the sorted cells so that the TCRbeta CDR3 region could be sequenced. The immunoSEQ Assay was used for sequencing of TCRbeta CDR3 regions. TCRdb stores this immuneACCESS table with in-frame sequences only. Part of the clones is absent; in the studies checked, under half of the shortfall reflects unresolved V genes, and no reason is known for the rest. This sample lists tens of thousands of clones; about 81% were detected once. 0.6% to 0.8% of the sample lies in the top ten. This sequence uses TRBV2 and TRBJ2-7; the D segment could be TRBD1, given 6 matching bases. The sample consisted of CD4+ or CD8+ T cells sorted from blood, taken in a trial of the OX40 agonist ivuxolimab. This receptor was obtained from an adult with an advanced solid tumor such as melanoma, head and neck, liver or kidney cancer. CDR3 reads: CASSWTEIQYF. The base sequence is TGTGCCAGCAGTTGGACAGAAATACAGTACTTC.